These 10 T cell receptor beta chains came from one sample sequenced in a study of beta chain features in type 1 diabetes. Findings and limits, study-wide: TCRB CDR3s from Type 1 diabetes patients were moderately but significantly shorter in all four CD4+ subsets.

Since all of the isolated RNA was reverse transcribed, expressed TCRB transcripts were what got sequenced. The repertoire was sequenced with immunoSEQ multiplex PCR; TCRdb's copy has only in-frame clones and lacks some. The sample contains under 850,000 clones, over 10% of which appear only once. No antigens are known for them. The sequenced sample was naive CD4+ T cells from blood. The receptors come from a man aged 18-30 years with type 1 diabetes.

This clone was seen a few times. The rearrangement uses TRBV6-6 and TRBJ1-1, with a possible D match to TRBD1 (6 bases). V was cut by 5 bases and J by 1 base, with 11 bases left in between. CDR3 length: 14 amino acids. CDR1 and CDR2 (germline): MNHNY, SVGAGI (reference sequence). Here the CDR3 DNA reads TGTGCCAGCAGTGGACAGAGATCGAACACTGAAGCTTTCTTT. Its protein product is CASSGQRSNTEAFF.

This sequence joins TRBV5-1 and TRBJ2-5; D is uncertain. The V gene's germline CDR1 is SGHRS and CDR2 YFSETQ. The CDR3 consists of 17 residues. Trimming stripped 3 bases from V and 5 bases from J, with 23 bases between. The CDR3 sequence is CASSSPSESLTAETQYF. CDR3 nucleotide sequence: TGCGCCAGCAGCTCCCCCAGTGAATCCCTAACTGCGGAGACCCAGTACTTC. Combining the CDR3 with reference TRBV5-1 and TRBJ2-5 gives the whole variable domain KAGVTQTPRYLIKTRGQQVTLSCSPISGHRSVSWYQQTPGQGLQFLFEYFSETQRNKGNFPGRFSGRQFSNSRSEMNVSTLELGDSALYLCASSSPSESLTAETQYFGPGTRLLVL.

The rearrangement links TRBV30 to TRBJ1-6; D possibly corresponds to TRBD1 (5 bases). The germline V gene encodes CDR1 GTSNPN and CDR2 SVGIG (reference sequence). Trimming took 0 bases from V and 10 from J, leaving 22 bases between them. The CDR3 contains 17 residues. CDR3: CAWSVSKVGRARSPLHF. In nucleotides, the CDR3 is TGTGCCTGGAGTGTAAGTAAGGTGGGCAGGGCCCGCTCACCCCTCCACTTT.

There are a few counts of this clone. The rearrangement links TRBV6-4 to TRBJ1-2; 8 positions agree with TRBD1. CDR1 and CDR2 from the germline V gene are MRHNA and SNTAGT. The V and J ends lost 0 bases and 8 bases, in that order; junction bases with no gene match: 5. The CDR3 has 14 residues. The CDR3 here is CASSDSTGVGGYTF. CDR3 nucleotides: TGTGCCAGCAGTGACTCGACAGGGGTTGGCGGCTACACCTTC.

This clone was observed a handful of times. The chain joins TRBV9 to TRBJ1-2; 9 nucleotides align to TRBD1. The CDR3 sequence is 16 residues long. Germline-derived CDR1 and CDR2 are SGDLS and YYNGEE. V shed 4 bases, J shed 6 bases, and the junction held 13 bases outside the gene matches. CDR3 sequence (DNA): TGTGCCAGCAGCCCCACCTCCGGGACAGGGACTCATGGCTACACCTTC. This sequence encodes CASSPTSGTGTHGYTF.

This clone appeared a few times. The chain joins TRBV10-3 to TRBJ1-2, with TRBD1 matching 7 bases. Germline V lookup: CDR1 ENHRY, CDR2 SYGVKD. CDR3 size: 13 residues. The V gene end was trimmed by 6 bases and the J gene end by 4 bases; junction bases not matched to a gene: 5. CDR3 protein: CAISTGASYGYTF. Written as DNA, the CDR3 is TGTGCCATCAGCACAGGGGCTTCCTATGGCTACACCTTC.

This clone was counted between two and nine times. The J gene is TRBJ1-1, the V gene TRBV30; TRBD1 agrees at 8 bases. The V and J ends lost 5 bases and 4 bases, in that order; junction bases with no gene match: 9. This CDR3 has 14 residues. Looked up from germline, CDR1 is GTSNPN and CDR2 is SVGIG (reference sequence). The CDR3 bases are TGTGCCTGGGGAATCAGGGGGCTTTTCACTGAAGCTTTCTTT. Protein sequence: CAWGIRGLFTEAFF. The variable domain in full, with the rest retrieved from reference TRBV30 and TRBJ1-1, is SQTIHQWPATLVQPVGSPLSLECTVEGTSNPNLYWYRQAAGRGLQLLFYSVGIGQISSEVPQNLSASRPQDRQFILSSKKLLLSDSGFYLCAWGIRGLFTEAFFGQGTRLTVV.

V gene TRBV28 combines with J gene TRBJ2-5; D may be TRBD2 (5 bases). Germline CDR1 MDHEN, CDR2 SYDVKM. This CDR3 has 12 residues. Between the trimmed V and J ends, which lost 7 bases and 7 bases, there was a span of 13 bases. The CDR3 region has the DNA TGTGCCAGCACGCACGGGGTAGGGACCCAGTACTTC. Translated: CASTHGVGTQYF.

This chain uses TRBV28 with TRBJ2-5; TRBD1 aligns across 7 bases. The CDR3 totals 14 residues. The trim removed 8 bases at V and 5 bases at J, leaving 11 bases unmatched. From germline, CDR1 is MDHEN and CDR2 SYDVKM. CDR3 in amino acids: CASRPQGRGETQYF. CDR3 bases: TGTGCCAGCCGTCCACAGGGGCGAGGGGAGACCCAGTACTTC.

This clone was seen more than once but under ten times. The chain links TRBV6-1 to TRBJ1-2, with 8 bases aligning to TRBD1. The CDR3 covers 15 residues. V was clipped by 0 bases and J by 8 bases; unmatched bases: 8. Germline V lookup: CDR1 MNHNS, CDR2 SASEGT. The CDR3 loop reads CASSEAAGQEHGYTF. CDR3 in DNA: TGTGCCAGCAGTGAAGCCGCGGGACAGGAACACGGCTACACCTTC.